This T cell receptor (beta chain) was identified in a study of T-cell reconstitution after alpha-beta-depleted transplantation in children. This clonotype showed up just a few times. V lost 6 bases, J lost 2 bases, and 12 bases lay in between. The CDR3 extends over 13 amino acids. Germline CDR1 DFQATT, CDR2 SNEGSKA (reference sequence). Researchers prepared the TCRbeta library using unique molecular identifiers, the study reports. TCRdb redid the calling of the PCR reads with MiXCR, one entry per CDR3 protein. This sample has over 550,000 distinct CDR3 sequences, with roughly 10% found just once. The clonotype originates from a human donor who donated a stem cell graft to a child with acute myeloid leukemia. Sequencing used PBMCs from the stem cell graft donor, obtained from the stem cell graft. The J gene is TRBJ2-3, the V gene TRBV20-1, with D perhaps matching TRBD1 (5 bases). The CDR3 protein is CSADQGITDTQYF. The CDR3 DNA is TGCAGTGCCGACCAGGGAATCACAGATACGCAGTATTTT.